The clone carrying this T cell receptor beta chain was picked up a small number of times. Its antigen is unidentified. The data derive from a study of T cell repertoires in cytomegalovirus infection. In the study overall: An indication of both CMV infection and matching HLA type came from public TCR beta signatures.

General study points: Totalled public TCR beta family frequency picked out people who carried CMV plus the relevant HLA. HLA-C-restricted CMV clonotypes gave the most frequent clonotype in two of eight donors.

A single record per CDR3 protein comes from TCRdb applying MiXCR to the reads. The sample records roughly 250,000 distinct CDR3 sequences, 22% being singletons. CDR1 is MDHEN, CDR2 SYDVKM, per germline. Between the trimmed V and J ends, which lost 6 bases and 3 bases, there was a span of 12 bases. There are 14 residues in the CDR3. The chain is built from TRBV28 and TRBJ2-1, with D tentatively TRBD2 (5 bases). This clonotype originated in a human donor in good health (CMV status not recorded). Some clones in this sample may be carry-over from other donors' samples. The sequenced material came from CD8+ T cells from PBMCs. The CDR3 DNA reads as TGTGCCAGCAGCCCCCTCGAGGGCTACAATGAGCAGTTCTTC. Encoded protein: CASSPLEGYNEQFF.